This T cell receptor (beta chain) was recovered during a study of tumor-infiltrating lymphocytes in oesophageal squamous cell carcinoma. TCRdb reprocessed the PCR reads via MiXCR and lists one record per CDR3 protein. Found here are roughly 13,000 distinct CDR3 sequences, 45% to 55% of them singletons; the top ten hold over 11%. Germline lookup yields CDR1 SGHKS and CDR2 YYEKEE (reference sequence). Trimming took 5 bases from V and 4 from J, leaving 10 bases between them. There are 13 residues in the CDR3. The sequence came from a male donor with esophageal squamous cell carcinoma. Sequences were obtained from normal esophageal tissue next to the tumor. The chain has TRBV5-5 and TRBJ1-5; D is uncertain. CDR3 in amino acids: CASRQDPNQPQHF. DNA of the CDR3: TGTGCCAGCAGGCAGGACCCGAATCAGCCCCAGCATTTT.